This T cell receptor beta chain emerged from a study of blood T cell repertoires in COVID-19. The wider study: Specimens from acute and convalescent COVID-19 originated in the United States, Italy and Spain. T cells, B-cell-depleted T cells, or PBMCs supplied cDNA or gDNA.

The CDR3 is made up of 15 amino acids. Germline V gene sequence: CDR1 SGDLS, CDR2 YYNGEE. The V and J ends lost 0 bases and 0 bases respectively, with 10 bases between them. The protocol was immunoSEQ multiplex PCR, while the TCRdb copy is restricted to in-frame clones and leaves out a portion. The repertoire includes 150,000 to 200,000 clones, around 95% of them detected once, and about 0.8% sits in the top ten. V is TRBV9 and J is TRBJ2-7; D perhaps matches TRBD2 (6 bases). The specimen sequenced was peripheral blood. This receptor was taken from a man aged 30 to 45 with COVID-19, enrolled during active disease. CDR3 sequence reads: CASSVVAGPSYEQYF. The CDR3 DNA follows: TGTGCCAGCAGCGTAGTGGCGGGGCCCTCCTACGAGCAGTACTTC.